Listed below are T cell receptor beta chains from one sample, sequenced in a study of control samples from healthy donors and cancer patients. Only in-frame clones appear in the TCRdb table, and some are missing; sequencing was by immunoSEQ multiplex PCR. This sample carries more than 140,000 clones, around 94% of them seen once, and the ten largest clones take 10% to 15%. Material for sequencing was blood. The receptors here all came from a middle-aged man in good health. Each CDR3 is given with its conserved first and last residue. The order of the fields is V gene, D gene, J gene, clone size, CDR3 protein, CDR3 DNA. D genes are given only for firm matches. Rows may omit the clone size; those that give it use once, few, many or a size class.

TRBV25-1,NA,TRBJ2-3,once,CASMRGDTQYF,TGTGCCAGCATGAGGGGAGATACGCAGTATTTT
TRBV10-3,NA,TRBJ1-1,NA,CAISGGEIGPTEAFF,TGTGCCATCAGCGGGGGCGAGATAGGGCCCACTGAAGCTTTCTTT
TRBV7-2,TRBD2,TRBJ2-5,NA,CASSSQAGVKQETQYF,TGTGCCAGCAGCTCCCAAGCGGGGGTAAAACAAGAGACCCAGTACTTC
TRBV7-8,NA,TRBJ2-7,NA,CASSFITQRGRQGFDEQYF,TGTGCCAGCAGCTTCATAACTCAACGGGGCAGACAAGGCTTCGACGAGCAGTACTTC
TRBV12-3/TRBV12-4,NA,TRBJ1-2,NA,CASSSPGVGGYTF,TGTGCCAGCAGCTCCCCAGGAGTTGGTGGCTACACCTTC
TRBV7-2,NA,TRBJ2-3,few,CASSLDTGTDTQYF,TGTGCCAGCAGCTTAGACACAGGGACCGATACGCAGTATTTT
TRBV6-5,TRBD1,TRBJ1-6,NA,CASRGQGLGSPLHF,TGTGCCAGCAGGGGACAGGGGTTAGGTTCACCCCTCCACTTT
TRBV2,NA,TRBJ1-1,NA,CASRKDSNTEAFF,TGTGCCAGCAGAAAAGACAGTAACACTGAAGCTTTCTTT
TRBV27,NA,TRBJ2-1,NA,CASSAWGHIGGEQFF,TGTGCCAGCAGTGCATGGGGTCATATCGGGGGTGAGCAGTTCTTC
TRBV7-9,NA,TRBJ2-3,NA,CASSPRRLGTDTQYF,TGTGCCAGCAGCCCTAGGAGGTTAGGCACAGATACGCAGTATTTT
TRBV14,TRBD2,TRBJ2-5,NA,CASSQDGTSYETQYF,TGTGCCAGCAGCCAGGACGGGACTAGCTATGAGACCCAGTACTTC
TRBV7-9,NA,TRBJ2-1,NA,CASSVRGANEQFF,TGTGCCAGCAGCGTCAGGGGGGCGAATGAGCAGTTCTTC
TRBV13,NA,TRBJ2-2,NA,CASSPAGTGELFF,TGTGCCAGCAGCCCAGCGGGTACCGGGGAGCTGTTTTTT
TRBV9,NA,TRBJ2-2,NA,CASSLDTYTGELFF,TGTGCCAGCAGCCTCGACACTTACACCGGGGAGCTGTTTTTT
TRBV11-2,NA,TRBJ2-7,NA,CASSLELGPLSYGQYF,TGTGCCAGCAGCTTAGAGCTGGGACCTCTCTCCTACGGGCAGTACTTC
TRBV10-1,NA,TRBJ2-7,NA,CASSEYPETYEQYF,TGCGCCAGCAGTGAGTATCCAGAGACCTACGAGCAGTACTTC
TRBV7-6,TRBD1,TRBJ2-7,NA,CASSLAGTGGPTTYEQYF,TGTGCCAGCAGCTTAGCCGGGACAGGGGGTCCTACAACCTACGAGCAGTACTTC
TRBV5-5,NA,TRBJ1-1,NA,CASSLVSGNTEAFF,TGTGCCAGCAGCTTGGTATCCGGGAACACTGAAGCTTTCTTT
TRBV18,NA,TRBJ1-1,NA,CASSQERQGVSEAFF,TGTGCCAGCTCGCAAGAACGTCAGGGCGTTTCTGAAGCTTTCTTT
TRBV7-9,NA,TRBJ2-5,NA,CAIIFLGAGWKETQYF,TGTGCCATCATCTTTCTGGGGGCAGGTTGGAAAGAGACCCAGTACTTC
TRBV7-6,NA,TRBJ2-3,few,CASSSLVGQATDTQYF,TGTGCCAGCAGCTCCCTTGTGGGTCAGGCAACAGATACGCAGTATTTT
TRBV29-1,NA,TRBJ2-1,NA,CSVEFGFPSYNEQFF,TGCAGCGTTGAGTTTGGGTTCCCCTCCTACAATGAGCAGTTCTTC
TRBV19,TRBD1,TRBJ1-1,NA,CASTRQGGNTEAFF,TGTGCCAGTACTAGGCAGGGGGGGAACACTGAAGCTTTCTTT
TRBV18,NA,TRBJ1-3,NA,CASSPWPGEGNTIYF,TGTGCCAGCTCACCTTGGCCAGGGGAAGGAAACACCATATATTTT
TRBV6-5,NA,TRBJ1-4,NA,CASKRGQINEKLFF,TGTGCCAGCAAACGTGGTCAGATCAATGAAAAACTGTTTTTT
TRBV3-1/TRBV3-2,NA,TRBJ1-2,NA,CASSLLAQGASGYTF,TGTGCCAGCAGCCTCTTGGCGCAGGGCGCGAGCGGCTACACCTTC
TRBV7-9,NA,TRBJ1-2,NA,CASSLADRANYGYTF,TGTGCCAGCAGCTTAGCGGACAGAGCTAACTATGGCTACACCTTC
TRBV19,TRBD1,TRBJ1-5,NA,CASSQQDRGRDQPQHF,TGTGCCAGTAGTCAACAGGACAGGGGGCGCGATCAGCCCCAGCATTTT
TRBV5-1,NA,TRBJ2-7,NA,CASSSGGRDRAYEQYF,TGCGCCAGCAGCTCGGGGGGTAGGGACAGAGCCTACGAGCAGTACTTC
TRBV11-2,NA,TRBJ2-7,once,CASSWTYKQYF,TGTGCCAGCAGCTGGACCTACAAGCAGTACTTC
TRBV5-4,NA,TRBJ2-1,NA,CASSLGPDNEQFF,TGTGCCAGCAGCCTGGGACCCGACAATGAGCAGTTCTTC
TRBV9,TRBD2,TRBJ2-7,NA,CASSPRVGLAGAIEQYF,TGTGCCAGCAGCCCACGTGTAGGGCTAGCGGGAGCTATCGAGCAGTACTTC
TRBV4-1,NA,TRBJ2-5,NA,CASSQESGYQETQYF,TGCGCCAGCAGCCAAGAATCAGGATACCAAGAGACCCAGTACTTC
TRBV24-1,NA,TRBJ2-7,NA,CATSPGRLSYEQYF,TGTGCCACCTCTCCGGGACGCCTCTCCTACGAGCAGTACTTC
TRBV30,NA,TRBJ1-1,NA,CAWRMDTEAFF,TGTGCCTGGAGAATGGACACTGAAGCTTTCTTT
TRBV11-2,TRBD1,TRBJ2-3,NA,CASSLEEGQAMGQYF,TGTGCCAGCAGCTTAGAGGAGGGACAGGCCATGGGGCAGTATTTT
TRBV10-3,NA,TRBJ1-4,NA,CAISDGAAGEKLFF,TGTGCCATCAGTGACGGGGCGGCGGGTGAAAAACTGTTTTTT
TRBV5-1,NA,TRBJ2-6,NA,CASSLDGSGANVLTF,TGCGCCAGCAGCTTGGATGGCTCTGGGGCCAACGTCCTGACTTTC
TRBV13,NA,TRBJ2-5,NA,CASSFRTDLKETQYF,TGTGCCAGCAGCTTCCGGACAGACCTCAAGGAGACCCAGTACTTC